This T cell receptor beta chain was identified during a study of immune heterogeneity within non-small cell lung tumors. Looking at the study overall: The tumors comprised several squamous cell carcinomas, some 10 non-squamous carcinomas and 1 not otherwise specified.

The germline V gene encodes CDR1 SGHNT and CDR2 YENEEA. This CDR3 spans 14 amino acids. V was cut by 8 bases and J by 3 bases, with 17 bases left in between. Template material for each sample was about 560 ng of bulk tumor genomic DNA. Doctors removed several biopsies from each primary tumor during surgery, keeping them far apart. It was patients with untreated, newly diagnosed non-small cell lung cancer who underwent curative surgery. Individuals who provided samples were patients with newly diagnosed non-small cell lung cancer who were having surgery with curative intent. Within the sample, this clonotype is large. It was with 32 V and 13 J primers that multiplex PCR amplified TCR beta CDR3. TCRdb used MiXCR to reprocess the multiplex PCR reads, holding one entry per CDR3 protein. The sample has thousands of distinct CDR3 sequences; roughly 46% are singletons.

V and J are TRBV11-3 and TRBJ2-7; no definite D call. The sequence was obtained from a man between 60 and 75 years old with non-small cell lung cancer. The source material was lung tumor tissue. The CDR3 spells CASSKGRLHYEQYF. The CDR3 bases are TGTGCCAGCTCCAAGGGCCGGCTGCACTACGAGCAGTACTTC.